Included here is one T cell receptor beta chain sequence, with context. This clone is a singleton in its sample. Its antigen is unknown. Per-nucleotide qualities are absent, and no much larger clonotype sits a single base away. The sample is drawn from a study of cytomegalovirus exposure and HLA in healthy donors (TCRdb year 2017). In terms of the full investigation: According to an earlier analysis of 587 of the donors, some 180 million T cells yielded 90 million to 140 million unique TCR beta sequences and about 300 Gb of sequence data. High-throughput TCR immunosequencing, statistical association of individual TCRs with disease status, and machine learning were combined to predict cytomegalovirus infection status. HLA typing included class I and class II loci at four-digit resolution. In the later analysis, no new phenotypic data were used to find candidate immune exposures; instead, reliance was placed on TCR beta sequences and their occurrence across donors. In a later analysis, previously published TCR beta repertoires from several hundred donors were re-analyzed and high-resolution HLA genotyping was added so that TCR occurrence patterns could be studied. An early release covering more than 500 HLA-typed donors comprised about 290 gigabases of sequencing data and tens of millions of unique TCR sequences. The study aimed to test whether cataloging public T cell receptors could reveal signatures of past pathogen exposure. In addition to the first cohort of 666 subjects, a separate validation cohort of about 120 different subjects was used. Of the roughly 400 genotyped donors, over 65% fell in the genetic ancestry cluster associated with self-reported Caucasian donors. Because of strong linkage in the cohort, 5 or 6 DR-DQ haplotypes were treated as single units for association and clustering. Donor age, sex, ethnicity and CMV serostatus were compiled alongside the repertoire data. Across some 400 genotyped donors of the cohort, an average of about 200,000 unique TCR beta nucleotide sequences per donor were sequenced, and roughly 20% of those sequences were non-productive. The study profiled the T cell repertoires of 550 to 700 subjects by immunosequencing and related them to cytomegalovirus serostatus. Every discovery cohort repertoire had been produced on one sequencing platform. A later genetic analysis took genome-wide SNP genotypes for about 55% of the roughly 700 donors and used that subset as a discovery cohort. To decide whether each TCR beta V gene segment behaved as functional or pseudogenic, an earlier analysis of some 600 of the donors relied on high-throughput TCR beta sequencing. The number of typed donors differed by locus: roughly 620-630 for A, B, C, DRB1 and DQB1; some 500 for DQA1; approximately 610 for DPA1; and 400 to 480 for DPB1.

In total, roughly 670 healthy bone marrow donors made up the cohort. Cohort members were all nominally healthy when sampled, although unrecorded immune exposures were likely present. The donor tested CMV seronegative and was one of the 352 seronegative cohort members. Every donor gave a peripheral blood sample, and the peripheral blood mononuclear cells from that sample were used for TCR beta sequencing. The Qiagen DNeasy Blood Extraction Kit was used to extract genomic DNA from the blood cell samples. The investigation overall reported the following: This cohort had only TCR beta chains sequenced, and the lack of alpha or paired-chain data limited which features could be detected. Assigning TCR associations to individual alleles was difficult when HLA alleles, especially DR and DQ, strongly co-occurred. Correlated functional status among segregating V segments might reflect linkage disequilibrium, but an unknown experimental factor could not be ruled out. The authors suggested that the approach could potentially be extended to other disease states and immunological phenotypes. A further reported finding was that TCR beta sequences accurately predicted the HLA-A and HLA-B alleles for most subjects in the first cohort. A cluster of highly shared sequence variants was judged likely to be a technical artifact of the sequencing pipeline. Because some donors lacked HLA typing at each locus, the association tests relied only on the typed subset. An earlier analysis of 587 of the donors showed that most TCR beta V segments appeared in productive rearrangements either about 90% or about 30% of the time, which broadly matched IMGT annotations. In a later genetic analysis, a missense DCLRE1C variant was associated with V-gene and J-gene trimming of TCR beta chains, and the association was replicated in an independent cohort. For the cohort, immune exposure information was limited to CMV serostatus. A later analysis found that TCR association rates varied across HLA loci, with DRB1 alleles showing the most associated TCRs and HLA-C alleles the fewest. The presence/absence analyses assumed that sequencing depth was roughly uniform across donors, and that assumption may not be true. Compared with the roughly 710-donor mean, donors in an Asian-associated ancestry cluster had fewer N-insertions in productive TCRs, according to a later genetic analysis. Most TCR sequences were observed very rarely across donors, whereas some public TCRs were present in many individuals. Roughly 15 rarely observed V segments, including chromosome 9 orphons, were excluded from the earlier analysis of several hundred of the donors because counts were too low. In both the original and validation cohorts, the classifier was reported to diagnose cytomegalovirus status with high specificity and sensitivity. In a later analysis, HLA-associated TCR beta chains were found to be more clonally expanded and to have lower generation probabilities than equally common non-associated chains. A later analysis reported that several top co-occurrence clusters appeared linked to parvovirus B19, influenza, CMV and Epstein-Barr virus. In a later analysis, most CMV-associated TCR beta chains were found to appear HLA-restricted, with HLA associations seemingly driven largely by CMV exposure. Some IMGT-functional V segments, including TRBV6-2 and TRBV6-3, could not be told apart with the 87-base-pair reads, so those segments were excluded. A few of the identified cytomegalovirus-associated TCR beta chains were confirmed in vitro to be specific for cytomegalovirus antigens. In the study, 164 TCR beta chains were listed as associated with cytomegalovirus. At a false discovery rate of 0.05, a later analysis linked some 17,000 TCR beta sequences to specific HLA alleles.

For this chain, trimming is 0 bases at the V end and 8 bases at the J end, and the number of junction bases without a gene match is 6. The CDR3 holds 14 amino acids from the cysteine to the phenylalanine. Only the CDR3 region is kept as DNA, spanning 42 bases read in frame from base 1. The germline V gene (reference sequence) specifies MNHNY as CDR1 and SVGAGI as CDR2. The library was obtained by the immunoSEQ multiplex PCR assay. A mixture of 60 forward primers for TCR Vbeta segments and 13 reverse primers for TCR Jbeta segments was used in the multiplex PCR. A multiplex PCR assay on genomic DNA amplified the CDR3 region of rearranged TCR beta genes. Amplified TCR beta libraries were sequenced as 87-base-pair reads on the Illumina HiSeq System. On the study's bioinformatics: A later analysis tallied tens of millions of unique TCR beta chains across the 650 to 750 repertoires, and some 10 million of those chains were shared by two or more donors. To remove PCR and sequencing errors, raw reads were error-corrected and collapsed into unique sequences using a nearest-neighbor algorithm that merged closely related sequences. V, D and J gene segments were assigned by aligning CDR3 sequences to IMGT reference sequences. For a sequence to be retained, a match of at least six nucleotides to both a V gene segment and a J gene segment was required. A rearrangement counted as productive if the CDR3 had no stop codons and remained in frame with V and J, and every other rearrangement counted as non-productive. Following IMGT convention, CDR3 was defined as the stretch from the second conserved V-encoded cysteine to the conserved J-encoded phenylalanine. In an earlier analysis of around 600 of the donors, sequences lacking an unambiguous match to a single V gene segment were excluded. In an earlier analysis of about 590 of the donors, a V segment was called functional when productive rearrangements were above 56.7%, and segregating when the standard deviation between donors exceeded 5%. A statistical classification framework was developed to diagnose cytomegalovirus status using the catalog of TCR beta chain sequences. A later analysis assigned V and J genes by comparing TCR nucleotide sequences with IMGT/GENE-DB human TR gene sequences. In a later analysis, CDR3 sequences and most-parsimonious VDJ recombination scenarios were assigned using the TCRdist pipeline. In a later analysis, each TCR beta chain was defined by its CDR3 amino acid sequence together with its V-gene family, and reads without a unique V-gene family were excluded. A later analysis removed several hundred highly shared, low-generation-probability nucleotide sequences to deal with suspected cross-contamination and a sequencing artifact. A later analysis calculated a clonal expansion index for each public chain from normalized within-repertoire ranks of inferred template counts. In a later analysis, generation probabilities were computed using a VDJ recombination model fitted to out-of-frame rearrangements, and the results were checked against IGoR. Hypergeometric tests were used in a later analysis to score TCR-TCR, TCR-HLA and TCR-CMV co-occurrence, with a repertoire-size bias correction applied to the TCR pairs. False discovery rates were estimated in a later analysis by permuting HLA or CMV assignments 20 times. In a later analysis, co-occurring TCRs were grouped using DBSCAN, with TCRdist sequence similarity added in when clustering inside HLA-allele-positive subsets. Repertoires with fewer than 30,000 or more than 120,000 public chains, plus five repertoires with anomalous nucleotide sharing, were excluded from co-occurrence clustering. The source is immuneACCESS, and TCRdb retained only in-frame sequences with V and J called. Part of the clones is not carried over; for the studies checked, unresolved V genes explain less than half of this, and the remainder is unexplained. The DNA was the basis for D and trimming; V, J and clone size are from that table. Across this sample there are over 200,000 clones, with approximately 68% seen only once. The ten largest clones represent 1.8% of the sample.

The V and J genes are TRBV6-6 and TRBJ1-2; 7 middle bases align to TRBD1. The receptor's source is a woman in her thirties in good health and CMV-seronegative. Sample: PBMCs. The CDR3 loop reads CASSYSAGGKGYTF. The nucleotides are TGTGCCAGCAGTTACTCTGCAGGGGGTAAAGGCTACACCTTC.